The rows below give T cell receptor beta chains drawn from one sample of a study of cytomegalovirus exposure and HLA in healthy donors. Data came from immunoSEQ multiplex PCR; TCRdb stores just in-frame clones and leaves some out. The top ten hold 8% to 9% of the sample, which has roughly 93,000 clones, around three quarters seen once. The sample consisted of PBMCs. The receptor set was obtained from a human donor in good health. Both conserved end residues are part of each CDR3. The order of the fields is V gene, D gene, J gene, CDR3 length, clone size, CDR3 DNA, CDR3 protein. The D gene is left open where the match is weak. Part of the rows lack a size; the others show once, few, many or a class for expanded clones.

>TRBV6-5|NA|TRBJ1-1|14|NA
TGTGCCAGCAGCGCCCGGCAGGGTAGCACTGAAGCTTTCTTT
CASSARQGSTEAFF
>TRBV27|NA|TRBJ1-5|16|NA
TGTGCCAGCAAGAATCACAGGGACCTTAGCAATCAGCCCCAGCATTTT
CASKNHRDLSNQPQHF
>TRBV7-9|NA|TRBJ2-2|17|NA
TGTGCCAGCAGCTTAGGCTTGGGACTCTCTAACACCGGGGAGCTGTTTTTT
CASSLGLGLSNTGELFF
>TRBV6-5|TRBD1|TRBJ1-5|14|few
TGTGCCAGCAGCCCGGGACAGAAAAATCAGCCCCAGCATTTT
CASSPGQKNQPQHF
>TRBV27|NA|TRBJ1-4|14|NA
TGTGCCAGCAGGAAGGGGGGGTCTAATGAAAAACTGTTTTTT
CASRKGGSNEKLFF
>TRBV15|TRBD2|TRBJ2-1|15|NA
TGTGCCACCAGCAGAGGAAGCGGGGTATACAATGAGCAGTTCTTC
CATSRGSGVYNEQFF
>TRBV9|TRBD1|TRBJ1-2|16|once
TGTGCCAGCAGCGTAGTCATGGACAGGGGGCCCCATGGCTACACCTTC
CASSVVMDRGPHGYTF
>TRBV5-5|TRBD1|TRBJ2-3|17|NA
TGTGCCAGCAGCAGCCGGACAGGGGGGACTAGCACAGATACGCAGTATTTT
CASSSRTGGTSTDTQYF
>TRBV19|NA|TRBJ1-3|14|NA
TGTGCCGCGGGGGGGGCCACCTCTGGAAACACCATATATTTT
CAAGGATSGNTIYF
>TRBV18|NA|TRBJ1-2|14|NA
TGTGCCAGCTCACCTAGGCAGACTCAGGGTGGCTACACCTTC
CASSPRQTQGGYTF
>TRBV5-6|NA|TRBJ1-5|13|few
TGTGCCAGCAGCTTTGGAGTGGGTCAGCCCCAGCATTTT
CASSFGVGQPQHF
>TRBV29-1|NA|TRBJ2-3|14|once
TGCAGCGTTCGGGACTTAAGGGCGGCAGATACGCAGTATTTT
CSVRDLRAADTQYF
>TRBV6-1|NA|TRBJ2-6|17|NA
TGTGCCAGCAGTGACGACAGGTCCTACTCTGGGGCCAACGTCCTGACTTTC
CASSDDRSYSGANVLTF
>TRBV9|TRBD2|TRBJ2-3|17|NA
TGTGCCAGCAGCGTAGCTACGGGTTGGGGGGGGGCAGATACGCAGTATTTT
CASSVATGWGGADTQYF
>TRBV27|TRBD1|TRBJ2-2|13|NA
TGTGCCAGCAGACTACAGGGGACCGGGGAGCTGTTTTTT
CASRLQGTGELFF
>TRBV14|TRBD1|TRBJ2-7|13|NA
TGTGCCAGCAGCCGGGACAGGGTATACGAGCAGTACTTC
CASSRDRVYEQYF
>TRBV2|NA|TRBJ2-5|14|NA
TGTGCCAGCAGTGAAGGGGCAGGGCGTGAGACCCAGTACTTC
CASSEGAGRETQYF
>TRBV4-1|TRBD1|TRBJ1-5|14|NA
TGCGCCAGCAGCCAAGAAATACAGGGGCGTCCCCAGCATTTT
CASSQEIQGRPQHF
>TRBV19|TRBD2|TRBJ2-1|14|NA
TGTGCCAGCGTCCCAGCGGGAGGGTTCAATGAGCAGTTCTTC
CASVPAGGFNEQFF
>TRBV14|NA|TRBJ2-7|15|NA
TGTGCCAGCAGCCCCCTCTCCGGCACAGTCTACGAGCAGTACTTC
CASSPLSGTVYEQYF
>TRBV11-3|TRBD2|TRBJ2-5|17|NA
TGTGCCAGCAGCTTAAGGACTAGCGGGAGGATCGGGGAGACCCAGTACTTC
CASSLRTSGRIGETQYF
>TRBV19|NA|TRBJ1-2|13|NA
TGTGCCAGTAGTGTACAGGGAGGGCATGGCTACACCTTC
CASSVQGGHGYTF
>TRBV5-4|TRBD1|TRBJ2-7|14|NA
TGTGCCAGCAGCTTCGTGGACAGGAACCACGAGCAGTACTTC
CASSFVDRNHEQYF
>TRBV5-1|NA|TRBJ2-7|13|NA
TGCGCCAGCAGCTGGGGCCCCTCCTACGAGCAGTACTTC
CASSWGPSYEQYF
>TRBV9|TRBD2|TRBJ2-1|16|NA
TGTGCCAGCAGCGTAGGGGCCAGCGGGGGCTACAATGAGCAGTTCTTC
CASSVGASGGYNEQFF
>TRBV29-1|TRBD2|TRBJ2-7|14|NA
TGCAGCGTTGGGCAGACTAGCGGGATCAACGAGCAGTACTTC
CSVGQTSGINEQYF
>TRBV18|NA|TRBJ1-2|11|NA
TGTGCCAGCTCATCAGACAGTGGCTACACCTTC
CASSSDSGYTF
>TRBV6-5|NA|TRBJ2-5|13|few
TGTGCCAGCAGTTCGAACAGAGAAGAGACCCAGTACTTC
CASSSNREETQYF
>TRBV5-1|NA|TRBJ2-5|14|NA
TGCGCCAGCAGCTTGATTGGACAATCGGAGACCCAGTACTTC
CASSLIGQSETQYF
>TRBV5-6|NA|TRBJ1-6|15|NA
TGTGCCAGCAGCTTTTATCAGGGTGGGAATTCACCCCTCCACTTT
CASSFYQGGNSPLHF
>TRBV5-1|TRBD2|TRBJ2-5|16|NA
TGCGCCAGCAGCTTGAACCTAGCGGGTATGGGAGAGACCCAGTACTTC
CASSLNLAGMGETQYF
>TRBV18|NA|TRBJ2-5|13|NA
TGTGCCAGCTCACCGACCGGGTGGGAGACCCAGTACTTC
CASSPTGWETQYF
>TRBV5-1|NA|TRBJ1-1|13|NA
TGCGCCAGCAGTCGGGCCGGGGGGTTTGAAGCTTTCTTT
CASSRAGGFEAFF
>TRBV5-6|TRBD1|TRBJ2-7|16|NA
TGTGCCAGCAGCTTTATATTACAGGGGGCATACTACGAGCAGTACTTC
CASSFILQGAYYEQYF
>TRBV6-1|TRBD1|TRBJ1-5|15|NA
TGTGCCAGCAGTGGGACAGGGTCCGGCATTCAGCCCCAGCATTTT
CASSGTGSGIQPQHF
>TRBV19|NA|TRBJ1-1|13|few
TGTGCCAGTAGAACTCTTTCGATCACTGAAGCTTTCTTT
CASRTLSITEAFF
>TRBV4-2|TRBD1|TRBJ1-2|15|NA
TGTGCCAGCAGCCAACGGACTAGGACAGGGTTAGGCTACACCTTC
CASSQRTRTGLGYTF
>TRBV19|NA|TRBJ2-1|15|once
TGTGCCAGTAGTAGCAAACGCGGGGCGCCCAATGAGCAGTTCTTC
CASSSKRGAPNEQFF
>TRBV6-5|TRBD1|TRBJ1-2|13|NA
TGTGCCAGCGGAAGACAGGGGGCGCGCGGCTACACCTTC
CASGRQGARGYTF
>TRBV21-1|NA|TRBJ2-5|16|NA
TGTGCCAGCAGCCAAACTAGCGGGAGCTTCCAAGAGACCCAGTACTTC
CASSQTSGSFQETQYF
>TRBV30|TRBD2|TRBJ2-7|17|NA
TGTGCCTGGAGTAAGGTCGGGACTAGCGGGAGAGTCTACGAGCAGTACTTC
CAWSKVGTSGRVYEQYF
>TRBV6-4|TRBD1|TRBJ1-5|16|many
TGTGCCAGCAGGGACCGGGACAGGGGATGGGTTCAGCCCCAGCATTTT
CASRDRDRGWVQPQHF
>TRBV29-1|NA|TRBJ1-2|14|NA
TGCAGCGTTGCCCCCACCCCACTTAACTATGGCTACACCTTC
CSVAPTPLNYGYTF
>TRBV10-3|TRBD1|TRBJ2-4|15|once
TGTGCCATCAGGCCAGACAGGGGGAGGGACGGCATTCAGTACTTC
CAIRPDRGRDGIQYF
>TRBV5-4|TRBD1|TRBJ2-7|15|NA
TGTGCCAGCAGCTTGCAGAACAGGGGCGGCTACGAGCAGTACTTC
CASSLQNRGGYEQYF
>TRBV11-2|TRBD1|TRBJ2-1|17|NA
TGTGCCAGCAGCTTAGCCGGTGGGACAGGGTTCTACAATGAGCAGTTCTTC
CASSLAGGTGFYNEQFF
>TRBV5-8|TRBD2|TRBJ2-7|19|NA
TGTGCCAGCAGCCCTTTGACTAGCGGGATAATTGGCGCCGACGACGAGCAGTACTTC
CASSPLTSGIIGADDEQYF
>TRBV5-3|NA|TRBJ1-3|15|NA
TGTGCCAGAAGCCTCCTCCGGGGCTCTGGAAACACCATATATTTT
CARSLLRGSGNTIYF
>TRBV6-1|NA|TRBJ2-4|15|NA
TGTGCCAGCAGCATTACAGGGCCGGCCAAAAACATTCAGTACTTC
CASSITGPAKNIQYF
>TRBV14|TRBD2|TRBJ2-1|16|NA
TGTGCCAGCAGCCAAGAGCTCCCTAGCGGGAGCAATGAGCAGTTCTTC
CASSQELPSGSNEQFF
>TRBV29-1|TRBD1|TRBJ2-7|15|NA
TGCAGCGTTGGACCCGGGACAGGCAGGCGATACGAGCAGTACTTC
CSVGPGTGRRYEQYF
>TRBV5-4|NA|TRBJ2-7|14|NA
TGTGCCAGCAGCCCCGCGCCCGGGTACTACGAGCAGTACTTC
CASSPAPGYYEQYF
>TRBV14|NA|TRBJ1-1|15|NA
TGTGCCAGCAGCCAGGGGGGGGCTTTAAACACTGAAGCTTTCTTT
CASSQGGALNTEAFF
>TRBV7-9|TRBD1|TRBJ2-7|16|NA
TGTGCCAGCAGTAAACCCCCGGGACAGGGGACATACGAGCAGTACTTC
CASSKPPGQGTYEQYF